The 10 T cell receptor beta chains below come from one sample, sequenced in a study of blood T cell repertoires in COVID-19. TCRdb keeps only in-frame clones here, not all; method: immunoSEQ multiplex PCR. Of 200,000 to 250,000 clones in the sample, 85% to 90% were seen once. Source material: peripheral blood. The source is a woman between 65 and 79 years old with active or convalescent COVID-19.

CDR3 region: CASSLSGLGEETQYF. In nucleotides, the CDR3 is TGCGCCAGCAGCTTGTCCGGACTAGGGGAGGAGACCCAGTACTTC. The rearrangement uses TRBV5-1 and TRBJ2-5; TRBD2 matches 7 bases. The CDR3 totals 15 residues. J gave up 5 bases and V 1 base, and 8 bases lay outside the gene matches. Germline assignment: CDR1 SGHRS and CDR2 YFSETQ.

This chain links TRBV9 with TRBJ2-7; 7 nucleotides line up with TRBD1. This CDR3 spans 14 amino acids. Per the germline V gene, CDR1 is SGDLS and CDR2 is YYNGEE. V was pared by 5 bases and J by 6 bases, with 11 bases of the junction left unmatched. The CDR3 DNA reads TGTGCCAGCAGTAAACGACAGACAGGGCCCGAGCAGTACTTC. Translation: CASSKRQTGPEQYF.

This clone was counted once. The chain employs TRBV6-2 or TRBV6-3 and TRBJ1-5, with D possibly being TRBD1 (6 bases). Germline CDR1 reads MNHEY; CDR2 reads SVGEGT. The CDR3 has 16 amino acids. Trimming took off 2 bases at V and 4 bases at J, with 15 bases between the two ends. The CDR3 region is CASSYGRGVSNQPQHF. CDR3 bases: TGTGCCAGCAGTTACGGGAGGGGGGTTAGTAATCAGCCCCAGCATTTT.

This clone was seen a single time. The genes are TRBV2 and TRBJ2-7; tentatively, D is TRBD1 (5 bases). Trimming took 11 bases from V and 5 from J, leaving 22 bases between them. This CDR3 is built from 14 residues. Looked up from germline, CDR1 is SNHLY and CDR2 is FYNNEI. This CDR3 is CASRVGRGPNEQYF. CDR3 nucleotides: TGTGCCTCCCGGGTGGGTAGGGGCCCCAACGAGCAGTACTTC.

The chain uses TRBV9 and TRBJ1-5, with 7 nucleotides matching TRBD1. V dropped 0 bases and J dropped 5; count of bases not matched to a gene: 5. CDR1 is SGDLS and CDR2 is YYNGEE in the germline V gene. This CDR3 is 15 amino acids long. The CDR3 DNA reads as TGTGCCAGCAGCGTAGGACAGGGTCGGGATCAGCCCCAGCATTTT. This encodes CASSVGQGRDQPQHF.

V gene TRBV2 combines with J gene TRBJ2-3; TRBD1 agrees at 7 bases. Germline V gene lookup returns CDR1 SNHLY and CDR2 FYNNEI. This CDR3 is 14 amino acids long. With 7 bases clipped from V and 5 bases from J, the junction kept 9 bases outside the gene matches. The CDR3 reads CASNDRESGDTQYF. DNA for the CDR3: TGTGCCAGCAACGACAGGGAGAGTGGAGATACGCAGTATTTT. The full variable domain, in which reference TRBV2 and TRBJ2-3 provide the parts outside the CDR3, is EPEVTQTPSHQVTQMGQEVILRCVPISNHLYFYWYRQILGQKVEFLVSFYNNEISEKSEIFDDQFSVERPDGSNFTLKIRSTKLEDSAMYFCASNDRESGDTQYFGPGTRLTVL.

This sequence joins TRBV11-3 and TRBJ2-7; tentative D call: TRBD1 (7 bases). Per the germline V gene, CDR1 is SGHNT and CDR2 is YENEEA. This CDR3 contains 14 residues. With 4 bases removed from V and 4 bases from J, the gap between germline ends came to 14 bases. DNA for the CDR3: TGTGCCAGCAGCTCGGGGGACAGTTTATACGAGCAGTACTTC. Its protein is CASSSGDSLYEQYF.

The chain combines TRBV5-1 with TRBJ2-3; 8 bases fit TRBD2. The J segment lost 2 bases and the V segment lost 0 bases, leaving 5 bases of the junction unmatched. In germline, CDR1 is SGHRS, CDR2 YFSETQ. The CDR3 has 16 residues. The CDR3, as DNA: TGCGCCAGCAGCTTGGGACTAGCGTCCGCCACAGATACGCAGTATTTT. It translates to CASSLGLASATDTQYF.

This rearrangement joins TRBV7-2 to TRBJ1-1; maybe TRBD1 (6 bases). The V end lost 5 bases, the J end lost 4 bases, and 26 bases lay between the germline ends. This CDR3 region has 18 residues. Germline V gene sequence: CDR1 SGHTA, CDR2 FQGNSA. CDR3: CASSLRRGGASGATEAFF. The CDR3 DNA sequence: TGTGCCAGCAGCCTCCGGCGAGGGGGGGCCTCGGGGGCCACTGAAGCTTTCTTT.

As for this clone: The junction and the germline gene differ at one end; a read error may be behind it. The chain carries TRBV5-1 and TRBJ2-7; TRBD2 agrees at 10 bases. Germline values: CDR1 SGHRS, CDR2 YFSETQ. The CDR3 is 15 amino acids. The CDR3 reads CARSGRSGGASEQYF. The CDR3 DNA reads as TGCGCCCGCAGCGGGCGGAGCGGGGGGGCAAGCGAGCAGTACTTC.